Each of the 8 T cell receptor beta chains below was sequenced from the same sample in a study of metastatic and nonmetastatic thyroid tumors. Thyroid surgery took place with no prior treatment in any patient. TCRdb re-clonotyped the PCR reads via MiXCR. In the table there are tens of thousands of clones, 20% of which are singletons. Sequencing input: blood. Source of these receptors: a female donor with papillary thyroid cancer or a benign thyroid nodule (not recorded which). Some clones in this sample may be carry-over from other donors' samples.

This clone showed up many times. The chain couples TRBV7-3 to TRBJ2-1; 14 positions match TRBD2. The CDR3 has 15 residues. CDR1 SGHTA and CDR2 FQGTGA come from the germline V gene. After removal of 2 bases from V and 9 bases from J, the junction contained 3 bases not matched to a gene. In DNA form, the CDR3 reads TGTGCCAGCAGCTTAGGGACTAGCGGGAGTGCTGAGCAGTTCTTC. Its translation is CASSLGTSGSAEQFF.

As concerns this clone: A single base separates this from a much larger clone, so it may be a read error. This rearrangement joins TRBV4-3 to TRBJ1-1; 7 bases agree with TRBD1. The CDR3 totals 18 residues. Per the germline V gene, CDR1 is LGHNA and CDR2 is YSLEER. Trimming at V came to 4 bases and at J to 4 bases, leaving 18 bases not matched to a gene. The DNA of the CDR3 is TGCGCCAGCAGCCGCCACACCTCCCGACAGGGTCTGGTCACTGAAGCTTTCTTT. Protein sequence: CASSRHTSRQGLVTEAFF.

DNA of the CDR3: TGCAGTGCTAGAGGGGACAGGGGGATAAACGAGCAGTACTTC. It codes for CSARGDRGINEQYF. The chain carries TRBV20-1 and TRBJ2-7; TRBD1 matches at 11 bases. Germline V gives CDR1 DFQATT, CDR2 SNEGSKA (reference sequence). CDR3 length: 14 residues. V trimming: 1 base; J trimming: 5 bases; junction bases outside the gene matches: 4.

The chain couples TRBV5-4 to TRBJ2-2; 10 bases agree with TRBD2. There are 15 residues in the CDR3. V was pared by 6 bases and J by 3 bases, with 5 bases of the junction left unmatched. Germline CDR1 is SGHNT and CDR2 is YYREEE (reference sequence). Here the CDR3 reads CASTSGREYTGELFF. The CDR3 coding sequence is TGTGCCAGCACCAGCGGGAGGGAGTACACCGGGGAGCTGTTTTTT.

This clone appeared many times. V gene TRBV11-1 combines with J gene TRBJ1-6, with TRBD1 matching over 9 bases. The germline V gene has CDR1 SGHAT and CDR2 FQDESV (reference sequence). V shed 5 bases, J shed 7 bases, and the junction held 6 bases outside the gene matches. This CDR3 has 15 amino acids. CDR3: CASSIRQGGNSPLHF. The CDR3 coding sequence is TGTGCCAGCAGCATAAGACAGGGGGGCAATTCACCCCTCCACTTT.

This clone was detected a few times. The V call is TRBV6-1, the J call TRBJ2-7; the D gene is possibly TRBD2 (5 bases). Trimming took off 7 bases at V and 3 bases at J, with 10 bases between the two ends. The germline V gene encodes CDR1 MNHNS and CDR2 SASEGT. This CDR3 is 12 amino acids long. CDR3 loop: CASIGGGYEQYF. CDR3 nucleotides: TGTGCCAGCATTGGAGGCGGCTACGAGCAGTACTTC.

This clone is labeled as medium-sized (0.01 to 0.1%). The chain carries TRBV6-1 and TRBJ2-2; 7 positions agree with TRBD1. The V segment lost 3 bases and the J segment 7 bases; nucleotides outside the gene matches: 8. Germline lookup yields CDR1 MNHNS and CDR2 SASEGT. The CDR3 is made up of 15 amino acids. DNA for the CDR3: TGTGCCAGCAGTGATCCACAGGGGAGAGACGGGGAGCTGTTTTTT. Its protein is CASSDPQGRDGELFF.

This clone was seen at least ten times. This chain joins TRBV9 and TRBJ2-4, with 8 bases fitting TRBD1. CDR1 and CDR2 (germline): SGDLS, YYNGEE. Germline trimming cut 3 bases from V and 1 base from J; bases unmatched to any gene: 0. There are 14 residues in the CDR3. CDR3: CASSGQGAKNIQYF. DNA for the CDR3: TGTGCCAGCAGCGGACAGGGGGCCAAAAACATTCAGTACTTC.